This entry concerns a single T cell receptor (beta chain). This specimen comes from a study of blood T cell repertoires in COVID-19. Assay: immunoSEQ multiplex PCR; the TCRdb copy retains only in-frame clones and omits some. The sample records 200,000 to 300,000 clones, around 89% being singletons. This CDR3 has 14 residues. With 5 bases removed from V and 0 bases from J, the gap between germline ends came to 11 bases. Germline loops: CDR1 SGHTA, CDR2 FQGTGA. The receptor's source is a man aged 40-55 years who had recovered from COVID-19. The rearrangement joins TRBV7-3 to TRBJ2-7; D possibly corresponds to TRBD2 (5 bases). Specimen: PBMCs or T cells enriched from blood (not recorded which). The CDR3 bases are TGTGCCAGCAGCCCGCGTGGGAGCTCCTACGAGCAGTACTTC. This gives the protein CASSPRGSSYEQYF.